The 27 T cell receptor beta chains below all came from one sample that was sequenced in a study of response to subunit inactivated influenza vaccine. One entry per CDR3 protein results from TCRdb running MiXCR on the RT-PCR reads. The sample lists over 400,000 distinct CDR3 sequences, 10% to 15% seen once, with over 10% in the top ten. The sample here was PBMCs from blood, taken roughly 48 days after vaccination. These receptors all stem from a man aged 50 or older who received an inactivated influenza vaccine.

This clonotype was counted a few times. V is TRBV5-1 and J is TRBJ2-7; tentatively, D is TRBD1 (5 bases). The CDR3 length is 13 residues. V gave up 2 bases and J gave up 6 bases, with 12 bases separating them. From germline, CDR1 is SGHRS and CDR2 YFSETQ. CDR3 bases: TGCGCCAGCAGCTTAGGGGCAGGGTTCGAGCAGTACTTC. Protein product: CASSLGAGFEQYF.

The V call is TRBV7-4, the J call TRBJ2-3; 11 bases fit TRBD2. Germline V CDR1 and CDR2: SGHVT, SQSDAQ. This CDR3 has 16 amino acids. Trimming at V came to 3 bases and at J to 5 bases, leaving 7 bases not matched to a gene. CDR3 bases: TGTGCCAGCAGCTTTAGCGGGAGGGCCAATAGAGATACGCAGTATTTT. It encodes CASSFSGRANRDTQYF.

DNA for the CDR3: TGTGCCAGCAGCTTAGTGCGGGGGATGGGGGGCTACGAGCAGTACTTC. It is translated as CASSLVRGMGGYEQYF. This rearrangement joins TRBV11-2 to TRBJ2-7; 7 nucleotides line up with TRBD2. V was clipped by 1 base and J by 3 bases; unmatched bases: 9. The CDR3 contains 16 residues. In germline, CDR1 is SGHAT, CDR2 FQNNGV.

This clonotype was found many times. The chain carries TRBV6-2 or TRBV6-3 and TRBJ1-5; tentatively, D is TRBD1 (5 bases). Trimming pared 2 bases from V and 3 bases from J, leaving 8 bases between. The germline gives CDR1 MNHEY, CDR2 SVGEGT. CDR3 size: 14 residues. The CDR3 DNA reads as TGTGCCAGCAGTTACGCAGGGACCAATCAGCCCCAGCATTTT. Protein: CASSYAGTNQPQHF.

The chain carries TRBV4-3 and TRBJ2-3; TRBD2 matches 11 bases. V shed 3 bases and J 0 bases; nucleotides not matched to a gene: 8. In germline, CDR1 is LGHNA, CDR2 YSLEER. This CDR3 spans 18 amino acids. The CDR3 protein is CASSQGLAASSSTDTQYF. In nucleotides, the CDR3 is TGCGCCAGCAGCCAGGGACTAGCGGCTTCTTCTAGCACAGATACGCAGTATTTT.

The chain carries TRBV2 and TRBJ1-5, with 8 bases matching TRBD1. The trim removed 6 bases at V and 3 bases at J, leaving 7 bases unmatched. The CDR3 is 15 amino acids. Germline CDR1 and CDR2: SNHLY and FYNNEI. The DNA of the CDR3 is TGTGCCAGCAGCTATCCGGACAGGGTCAATCAGCCCCAGCATTTT. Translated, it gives CASSYPDRVNQPQHF.

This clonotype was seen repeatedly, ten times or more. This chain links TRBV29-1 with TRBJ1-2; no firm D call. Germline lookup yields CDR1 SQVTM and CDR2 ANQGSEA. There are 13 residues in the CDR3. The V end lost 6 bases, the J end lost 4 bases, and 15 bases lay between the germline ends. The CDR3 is CSVNDGTVYGYTF. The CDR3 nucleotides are TGCAGCGTAAATGACGGAACCGTCTATGGCTACACCTTC.

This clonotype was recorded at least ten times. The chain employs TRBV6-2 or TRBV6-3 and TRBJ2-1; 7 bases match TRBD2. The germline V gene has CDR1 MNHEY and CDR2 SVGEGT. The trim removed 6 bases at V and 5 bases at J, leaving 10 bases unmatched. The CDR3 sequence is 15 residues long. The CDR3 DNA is TGTGCCAGCAGACCGGGACTACTTCGTGACAATGAGCAGTTCTTC. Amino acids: CASRPGLLRDNEQFF.

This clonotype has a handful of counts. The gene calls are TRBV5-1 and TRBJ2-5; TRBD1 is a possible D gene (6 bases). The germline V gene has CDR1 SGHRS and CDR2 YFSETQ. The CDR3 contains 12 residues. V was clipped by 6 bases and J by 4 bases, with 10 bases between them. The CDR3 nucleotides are TGCGCCAGCAACAGGGACGGAGAGACCCAGTACTTC. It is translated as CASNRDGETQYF. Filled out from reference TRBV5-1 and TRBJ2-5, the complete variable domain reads KAGVTQTPRYLIKTRGQQVTLSCSPISGHRSVSWYQQTPGQGLQFLFEYFSETQRNKGNFPGRFSGRQFSNSRSEMNVSTLELGDSALYLCASNRDGETQYFGPGTRLLVL.

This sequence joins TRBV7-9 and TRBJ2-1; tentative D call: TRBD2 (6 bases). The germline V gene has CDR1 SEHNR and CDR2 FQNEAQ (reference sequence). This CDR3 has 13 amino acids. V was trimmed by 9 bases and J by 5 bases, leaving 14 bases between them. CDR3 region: CARGGPGDNEQFF. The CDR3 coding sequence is TGTGCCAGGGGAGGTCCCGGGGACAATGAGCAGTTCTTC.

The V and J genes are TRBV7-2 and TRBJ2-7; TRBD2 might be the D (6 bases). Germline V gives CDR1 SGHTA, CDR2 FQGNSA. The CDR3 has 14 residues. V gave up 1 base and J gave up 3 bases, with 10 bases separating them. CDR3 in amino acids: CASSLGGDYYEQYF. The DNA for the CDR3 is TGTGCCAGCAGCTTAGGGGGGGATTACTACGAGCAGTACTTC.

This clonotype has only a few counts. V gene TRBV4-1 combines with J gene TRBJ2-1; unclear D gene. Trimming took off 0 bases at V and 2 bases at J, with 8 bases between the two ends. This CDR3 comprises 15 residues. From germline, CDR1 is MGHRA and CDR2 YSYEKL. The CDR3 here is CASSQDRTTYNEQFF. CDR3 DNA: TGCGCCAGCAGCCAAGATAGAACTACCTACAATGAGCAGTTCTTC.

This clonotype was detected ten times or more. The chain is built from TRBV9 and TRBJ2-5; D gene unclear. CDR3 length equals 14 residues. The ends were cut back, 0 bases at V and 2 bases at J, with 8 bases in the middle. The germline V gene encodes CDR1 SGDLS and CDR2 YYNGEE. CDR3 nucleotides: TGTGCCAGCAGCGTAGGGGTGGGGCAAGAGACCCAGTACTTC. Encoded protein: CASSVGVGQETQYF.

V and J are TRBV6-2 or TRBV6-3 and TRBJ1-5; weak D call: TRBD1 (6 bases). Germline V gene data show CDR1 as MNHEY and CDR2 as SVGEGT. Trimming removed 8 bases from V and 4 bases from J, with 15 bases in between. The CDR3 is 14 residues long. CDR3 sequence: CASHSGTPNQPQHF. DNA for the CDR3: TGTGCCAGCCACTCCGGGACACCTAATCAGCCCCAGCATTTT.

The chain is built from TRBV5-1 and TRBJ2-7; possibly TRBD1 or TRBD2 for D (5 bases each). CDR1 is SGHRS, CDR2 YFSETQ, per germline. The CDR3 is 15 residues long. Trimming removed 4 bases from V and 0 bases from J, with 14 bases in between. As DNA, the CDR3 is TGCGCCAGCAGCCCTCTTGGGACCAGCTCCTACGAGCAGTACTTC. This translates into CASSPLGTSSYEQYF.

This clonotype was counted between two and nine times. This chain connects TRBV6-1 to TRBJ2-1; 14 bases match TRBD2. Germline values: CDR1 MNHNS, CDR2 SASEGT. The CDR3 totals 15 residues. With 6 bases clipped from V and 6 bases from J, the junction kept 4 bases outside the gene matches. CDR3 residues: CASSRGTSGSNEQFF. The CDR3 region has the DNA TGTGCCAGCAGCCGCGGGACTAGCGGGAGCAATGAGCAGTTCTTC.

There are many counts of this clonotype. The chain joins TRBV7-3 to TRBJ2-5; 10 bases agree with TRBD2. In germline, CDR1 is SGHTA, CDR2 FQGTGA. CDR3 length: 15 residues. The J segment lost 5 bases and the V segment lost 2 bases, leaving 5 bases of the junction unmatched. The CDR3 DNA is TGTGCCAGCAGCTTATCTAGCGGGAGTCGGGAGACCCAGTACTTC. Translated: CASSLSSGSRETQYF.

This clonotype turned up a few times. The CDR3 spells CAISITGGADGYTF. In nucleotides, the CDR3 is TGTGCCATCAGTATTACAGGGGGCGCGGATGGCTACACCTTC. The V gene is TRBV10-3, the J gene TRBJ1-2, with 9 positions matching TRBD1. The CDR3 contains 14 residues. With V trimmed by 5 bases and J by 6 bases, 7 bases remained unmatched. CDR1 ENHRY and CDR2 SYGVKD come from the germline V gene.

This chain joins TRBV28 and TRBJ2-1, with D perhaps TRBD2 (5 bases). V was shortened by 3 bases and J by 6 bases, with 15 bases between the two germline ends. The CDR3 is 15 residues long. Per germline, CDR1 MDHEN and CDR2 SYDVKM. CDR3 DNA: TGTGCCAGCAGTTTGCGGATTGGGAGAGTCAATGAGCAGTTCTTC. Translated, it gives CASSLRIGRVNEQFF.

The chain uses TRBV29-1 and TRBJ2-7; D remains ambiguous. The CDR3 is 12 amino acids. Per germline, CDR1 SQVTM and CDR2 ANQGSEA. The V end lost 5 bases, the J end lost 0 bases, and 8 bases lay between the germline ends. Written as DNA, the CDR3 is TGCAGCGTTCGGACCCCCTCCTACGAGCAGTACTTC. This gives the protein CSVRTPSYEQYF.

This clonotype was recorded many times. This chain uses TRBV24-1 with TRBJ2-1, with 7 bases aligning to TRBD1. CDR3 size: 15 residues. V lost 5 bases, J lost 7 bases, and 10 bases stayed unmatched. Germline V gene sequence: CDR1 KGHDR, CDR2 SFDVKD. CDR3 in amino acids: CATSGYRGVQNEQFF. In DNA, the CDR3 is TGTGCCACCAGTGGGTACAGGGGAGTCCAAAATGAGCAGTTCTTC.

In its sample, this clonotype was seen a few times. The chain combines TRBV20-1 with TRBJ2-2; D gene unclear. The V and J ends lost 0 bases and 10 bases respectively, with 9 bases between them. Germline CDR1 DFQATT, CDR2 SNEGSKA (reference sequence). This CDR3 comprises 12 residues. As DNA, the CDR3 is TGCAGTGCTAGAGATCTTAGATCGGAGCTGTTTTTT. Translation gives CSARDLRSELFF.

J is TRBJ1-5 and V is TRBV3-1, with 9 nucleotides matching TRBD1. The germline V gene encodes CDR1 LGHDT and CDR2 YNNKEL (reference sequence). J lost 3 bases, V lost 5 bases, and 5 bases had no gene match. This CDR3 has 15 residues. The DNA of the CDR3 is TGTGCCAGCAGCGGGGGGACAGGGCACAATCAGCCCCAGCATTTT. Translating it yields CASSGGTGHNQPQHF.

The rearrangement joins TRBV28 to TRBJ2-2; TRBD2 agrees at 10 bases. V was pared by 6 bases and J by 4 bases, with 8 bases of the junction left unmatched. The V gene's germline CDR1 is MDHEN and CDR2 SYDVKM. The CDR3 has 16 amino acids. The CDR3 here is CASRPAGGFGTGELFF. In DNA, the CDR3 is TGTGCCAGCAGGCCAGCGGGAGGGTTCGGCACCGGGGAGCTGTTTTTT.

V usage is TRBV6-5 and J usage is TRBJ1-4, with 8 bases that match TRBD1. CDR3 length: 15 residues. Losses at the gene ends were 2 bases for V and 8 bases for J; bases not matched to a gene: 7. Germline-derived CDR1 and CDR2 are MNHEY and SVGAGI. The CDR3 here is CASSYTGQGGEKLFF. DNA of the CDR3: TGTGCCAGCAGTTACACCGGACAGGGTGGGGAAAAACTGTTTTTT.

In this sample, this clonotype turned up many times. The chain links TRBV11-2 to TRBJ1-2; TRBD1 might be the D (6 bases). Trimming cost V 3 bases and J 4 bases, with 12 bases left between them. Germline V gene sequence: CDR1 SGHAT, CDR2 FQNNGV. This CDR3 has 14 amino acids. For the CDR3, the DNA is TGTGCCAGCAGCTTGTACAGGGTCGGCTATGGCTACACCTTC. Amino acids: CASSLYRVGYGYTF. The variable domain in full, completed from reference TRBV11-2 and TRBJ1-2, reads EAGVAQSPRYKIIEKRQSVAFWCNPISGHATLYWYQQILGQGPKLLIQFQNNGVVDDSQLPKDRFSAERLKGVDSTLKIQPAKLEDSAVYLCASSLYRVGYGYTFGSGTRLTVV.

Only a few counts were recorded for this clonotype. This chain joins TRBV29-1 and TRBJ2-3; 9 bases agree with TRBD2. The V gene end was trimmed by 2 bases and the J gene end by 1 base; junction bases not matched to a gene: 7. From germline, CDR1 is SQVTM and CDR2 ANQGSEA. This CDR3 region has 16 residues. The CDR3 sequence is CSVEKSGGGGTDTQYF. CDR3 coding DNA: TGCAGCGTTGAAAAGTCTGGCGGGGGGGGCACAGATACGCAGTATTTT.